This entry lists 22 T cell receptor beta chains sequenced from one sample in a study of T cell responses to AZD1222 COVID-19 vaccine. Profiled with immunoSEQ multiplex PCR; TCRdb holds only in-frame clones, not every one. The repertoire holds fewer than 150,000 clones, with roughly 84% as singletons. Sample: peripheral blood, taken 28 days after the second AZD1222 dose. These receptor sequences come from an adult who received the AZD1222 COVID-19 vaccine.

The chain joins TRBV5-8 to TRBJ2-3, with 8 positions matching TRBD2. CDR1 SGHTS and CDR2 YDEGEE come from the germline V gene. With V trimmed by 3 bases and J by 2 bases, 8 bases remained unmatched. CDR3 length equals 16 residues. CDR3: CASSSGLASYTDTQYF. In DNA form, the CDR3 reads TGTGCCAGCAGCTCAGGACTAGCTTCATACACAGATACGCAGTATTTT.

V and J are TRBV7-2 and TRBJ2-5; D gene ambiguous. The germline CDR1 and CDR2 sequences are SGHTA and FQGNSA. The ends were cut back, 5 bases at V and 3 bases at J, with 10 bases in the middle. CDR3 length: 13 amino acids. Here the CDR3 reads CASSEDGEETQYF. The CDR3 coding sequence is TGTGCCAGCAGCGAAGATGGGGAAGAGACCCAGTACTTC.

The chain combines TRBV5-1 with TRBJ1-3; D perhaps matches TRBD1 (5 bases). V lost 0 bases, J lost 0 bases, and 10 bases lay in between. Per germline, CDR1 SGHRS and CDR2 YFSETQ. The CDR3 is 16 residues long. CDR3 DNA: TGCGCCAGCAGCTTGGGAGGACACTTCTCTGGAAACACCATATATTTT. The encoded protein is CASSLGGHFSGNTIYF.

J is TRBJ1-1 and V is TRBV19; 8 bases are shared with TRBD1. The CDR3 covers 16 residues. The V gene end was trimmed by 5 bases and the J gene end by 4 bases; junction bases not matched to a gene: 12. Germline CDR1 reads LNHDA; CDR2 reads SQIVND (reference sequence). The CDR3 protein is CASSADRGLGGTEAFF. CDR3 nucleotides: TGTGCCAGTAGTGCCGACAGGGGTTTAGGGGGCACTGAAGCTTTCTTT. Full variable domain (missing parts from reference TRBV19 and TRBJ1-1): DGGITQSPKYLFRKEGQNVTLSCEQNLNHDAMYWYRQDPGQGLRLIYYSQIVNDFQKGDIAEGYSVSREKKESFPLTVTSAQKNPTAFYLCASSADRGLGGTEAFFGQGTRLTVV.

J is TRBJ2-2 and V is TRBV5-1; TRBD2 aligns across 14 bases. From germline, CDR1 is SGHRS and CDR2 YFSETQ. CDR3 size: 16 residues. V was pared by 4 bases and J by 1 base, with 0 bases of the junction left unmatched. The CDR3 DNA is TGCGCCAGCAGCGGGACTAGCGGGGGGAACACCGGGGAGCTGTTTTTT. Protein product: CASSGTSGGNTGELFF.

The chain couples TRBV2 to TRBJ2-1; TRBD1 aligns across 11 bases. With 10 bases clipped from V and 6 bases from J, the junction kept 2 bases outside the gene matches. Germline CDR1 and CDR2: SNHLY and FYNNEI. The CDR3 has 12 amino acids. CDR3 DNA sequence: TGTGCCACCGGGACAGGGGGCAATGAGCAGTTCTTC. Its protein product is CATGTGGNEQFF.

The rearrangement uses TRBV6-6 and TRBJ1-4, with a possible D match to TRBD1 (6 bases). The V gene lost 7 bases and the J gene lost 7 bases, with 19 bases spanning the gap. There are 15 residues in the CDR3. Germline V gives CDR1 MNHNY, CDR2 SVGAGI (reference sequence). The CDR3: CASKEMGGAAEKLFF. CDR3 bases: TGTGCCAGCAAAGAAATGGGGGGGGCGGCTGAAAAACTGTTTTTT.

The V call is TRBV7-3, the J call TRBJ2-5, with 7 nucleotides matching TRBD2. The trim removed 3 bases at V and 5 bases at J, leaving 9 bases unmatched. Germline CDR1 and CDR2: SGHTA and FQGTGA. The CDR3 contains 15 residues. The CDR3 spells CASSLVGEGGETQYF. The CDR3 DNA sequence: TGTGCCAGCAGCTTGGTGGGAGAGGGAGGGGAGACCCAGTACTTC. The whole variable domain, remainder taken from reference TRBV7-3 and TRBJ2-5, is GAGVSQTPSNKVTEKGKYVELRCDPISGHTALYWYRQSLGQGPEFLIYFQGTGAADDSGLPNDRFFAVRPEGSVSTLKIQRTERGDSAVYLCASSLVGEGGETQYFGPGTRLLVL.

The chain links TRBV10-3 to TRBJ2-1; perhaps TRBD2 as D (5 bases). The germline V gene has CDR1 ENHRY and CDR2 SYGVKD. CDR3 length: 16 amino acids. The V end lost 6 bases, the J end lost 4 bases, and 19 bases lay between the germline ends. Here the CDR3 reads CAIRPGLATSYNEQFF. CDR3 nucleotides: TGTGCCATCAGGCCCGGTTTAGCGACTTCTTACAATGAGCAGTTCTTC.

This chain connects TRBV6-5 to TRBJ1-2, with D possibly TRBD1 on 6 matching bases. V lost 6 bases, J lost 4 bases, and 15 bases lay in between. Germline V gene sequence: CDR1 MNHEY, CDR2 SVGAGI. This CDR3 has 14 residues. The CDR3 DNA reads as TGTGCCAGCAGCAATACAGGGTTAAGCTATGGCTACACCTTC. Translated, it gives CASSNTGLSYGYTF.

The chain has TRBV19 and TRBJ1-5, with a possible D match to TRBD1 (6 bases). The germline V gene encodes CDR1 LNHDA and CDR2 SQIVND (reference sequence). The CDR3 contains 16 residues. With 6 bases removed from V and 5 bases from J, the gap between germline ends came to 20 bases. Here the CDR3 reads CASRLERGAGHQPQHF. The CDR3 DNA sequence: TGTGCCAGTAGGCTGGAACGGGGGGCAGGACATCAGCCCCAGCATTTT.

The rearrangement joins TRBV27 to TRBJ2-7; D unclear. The CDR3 covers 16 residues. V lost 0 bases, J lost 4 bases, and 16 bases lay in between. Germline V lookup: CDR1 MNHEY, CDR2 SMNVEV (reference sequence). CDR3 sequence (DNA): TGTGCCAGCAGTTTATCGTGGTCGGACCCCTTTTACGAGCAGTACTTC. As protein: CASSLSWSDPFYEQYF.

The V and J genes are TRBV2 and TRBJ2-3; 7 bases align to TRBD1. Germline values: CDR1 SNHLY, CDR2 FYNNEI. There are 15 residues in the CDR3. J gave up 3 bases and V 4 bases, and 7 bases lay outside the gene matches. As DNA, the CDR3 is TGTGCCAGCAGTGTTGACAGGGATGGAACAGATACGCAGTATTTT. Its translation is CASSVDRDGTDTQYF.

This clone came up a few times. The chain recombines TRBV7-2 with TRBJ2-7, with TRBD1 matching 7 bases. The CDR3 runs 15 residues. Trimming took 5 bases from V and 0 from J; bases not matched to a gene: 7. Looked up from germline, CDR1 is SGHTA and CDR2 is FQGNSA. CDR3 in DNA: TGTGCCAGCAGCCCACAAGGACAGGCCTCCTACGAGCAGTACTTC. Translation: CASSPQGQASYEQYF.

The chain combines TRBV18 with TRBJ2-7; 11 bases are a match to TRBD2. Germline V gene data show CDR1 as KGHSH and CDR2 as LQKENI. Trimming removed 3 bases from V and 5 bases from J; junction bases left unmatched: 12. CDR3 size: 17 residues. The CDR3 spells CASSPYITSGSGDEQYF. The CDR3 coding sequence is TGTGCCAGCTCACCTTACATCACTAGCGGGAGTGGCGACGAGCAGTACTTC. The complete variable domain, with remaining parts taken from reference TRBV18 and TRBJ2-7, reads NAGVMQNPRHLVRRRGQEARLRCSPMKGHSHVYWYRQLPEEGLKFMVYLQKENIIDESGMPKERFSAEFPKEGPSILRIQQVVRGDSAAYFCASSPYITSGSGDEQYFGPGTRLTVT.

The V and J genes are TRBV11-2 and TRBJ2-2; D gene uncertain. CDR3 length: 13 residues. Germline CDR1 reads SGHAT; CDR2 reads FQNNGV. Trimming shortened V by 8 bases and J by 6 bases, and 13 bases separated the two germline ends. The chain's CDR3 is CASRNVLAGELFF. CDR3 sequence (DNA): TGTGCCAGCCGTAACGTCCTGGCCGGGGAGCTGTTTTTT.

The genes are TRBV10-3 and TRBJ1-2, with D maybe TRBD1 (6 bases). CDR3 length: 14 amino acids. CDR1 and CDR2 (germline): ENHRY, SYGVKD. Between the trimmed V and J ends, which lost 3 bases and 5 bases, there was a span of 13 bases. The CDR3 here is CAISERGGVYGYTF. For the CDR3, the DNA is TGTGCCATCAGTGAAAGGGGGGGCGTGTATGGCTACACCTTC.

The rearrangement joins TRBV5-4 to TRBJ2-7, with D tentatively TRBD1 (6 bases). The CDR3 covers 14 residues. CDR1 is SGHNT and CDR2 is YYREEE in the germline V gene (reference sequence). Trimming left V 3 bases short and J 1 base short, with 11 bases between. CDR3 region: CASSSTTGSYEQYF. For the CDR3, the DNA is TGTGCCAGCAGCTCTACGACAGGATCCTACGAGCAGTACTTC.

The table lists this clone with a count of one. The chain has TRBV3-1 (or the pseudogene TRBV3-2) and TRBJ2-2; 9 nucleotides align to TRBD2. In germline, CDR1 is LGHDT, CDR2 YNNKEL (reference sequence). This CDR3 has 16 residues. J was trimmed by 3 bases and V by 2 bases; bases with no gene match: 4. The CDR3 bases are TGTGCCAGCAGCCAATTAAGCGGGAGGTACACCGGGGAGCTGTTTTTT. Protein sequence: CASSQLSGRYTGELFF.

V is TRBV19 and J is TRBJ1-1; weak D call: TRBD1 (5 bases). Trimming stripped 5 bases from V and 0 bases from J, with 13 bases between. The CDR3 runs to 15 residues. Germline V gene data show CDR1 as LNHDA and CDR2 as SQIVND (reference sequence). The CDR3 loop reads CASSLWGGLNTEAFF. The DNA for the CDR3 is TGTGCCAGTAGTCTTTGGGGGGGACTGAACACTGAAGCTTTCTTT.

This chain connects TRBV27 to TRBJ1-2; a weak D match, TRBD1 (5 bases). CDR1 and CDR2 from the germline V gene are MNHEY and SMNVEV (reference sequence). The CDR3 is 15 amino acids. Between the trimmed V and J ends, which lost 6 bases and 1 base, there was a span of 15 bases. The CDR3, as DNA: TGTGCCAGCAGCCTTGGGACCCCGTTTAACTATGGCTACACCTTC. It encodes CASSLGTPFNYGYTF.

The V gene is TRBV9, the J gene TRBJ1-6; 8 nucleotides match TRBD1. CDR1 is SGDLS and CDR2 is YYNGEE in the germline V gene. V lost 3 bases to trimming and J lost 4 bases; unmatched junction nucleotides: 6. The CDR3 length is 16 residues. CDR3 DNA: TGTGCCAGCAGCGCGGACAGGGAAGTATATAATTCACCCCTCCACTTT. Its translation: CASSADREVYNSPLHF.